The source of this T cell receptor (beta chain) is a study of control samples from healthy donors and cancer patients. Concerning this clone: At the DNA level, this CDR3 is encoded by other sequences in the same sample as well.

The repertoire was sequenced with immunoSEQ multiplex PCR; TCRdb's copy has only in-frame clones and lacks some. The table shows around 90,000 clones, with more than 70% occurring only once. CDR1 is SGHVS and CDR2 is FQNEAQ in the germline V gene. V gave up 5 bases and J gave up 1 base, with 8 bases separating them. CDR3 length equals 13 residues. The sequence derives from a woman aged 40-49 years in good health. What was sequenced was blood. This chain connects TRBV7-8 to TRBJ1-1, with a weak D call TRBD1 (6 bases). The DNA for the CDR3 is TGTGCCAGCAGCCTACAGGGGAACACTGAAGCTTTCTTT. Its translation: CASSLQGNTEAFF. The whole variable domain, remainder taken from reference TRBV7-8 and TRBJ1-1, is GAGVSQSPRYKVAKRGQDVALRCDPISGHVSLFWYQQALGQGPEFLTYFQNEAQLDKSGLPSDRFFAERPEGSVSTLKIQRTQQEDSAVYLCASSLQGNTEAFFGQGTRLTVV.